The 17 T cell receptor beta chains below come from one sample, sequenced in a study of T cells after yellow fever vaccination. TCRdb reprocessed the 5' RACE reads via MiXCR and lists one record per CDR3 protein. The table includes some 250,000 distinct CDR3 sequences, about 3.5% detected once. The specimen comprised PBMCs, sampled 15 days after the yellow fever booster vaccination. The receptors were gathered from a man between 18 and 35 years old who received the YFV17D yellow fever vaccine.

This clonotype was found many times. The chain uses TRBV27 and TRBJ1-6; D gene ambiguous. The CDR3 has 16 amino acids. The V end was cut by 4 bases, the J end by 9 bases, with 19 bases between. Germline-derived CDR1 and CDR2 are MNHEY and SMNVEV (reference sequence). This CDR3 is CASSSLSAGLVSPLHF. The DNA for the CDR3 is TGTGCCAGCAGTTCCCTCTCCGCAGGACTTGTTTCACCCCTCCACTTT.

In this sample, this clonotype turned up many times. The rearrangement links TRBV5-5 to TRBJ2-4; D gene ambiguous. V lost 7 bases and J 0 bases, leaving 23 bases between the germline ends. Germline lookup yields CDR1 SGHKS and CDR2 YYEKEE (reference sequence). The CDR3 spans 18 residues. CDR3 DNA sequence: TGTGCCAGCTTTTTTTGGTTGCTTCCCCCTAAAGCCAAAAACATTCAGTACTTC. It specifies CASFFWLLPPKAKNIQYF. Full variable domain (remainder filled in from reference TRBV5-5 and TRBJ2-4): DAGVTQSPTHLIKTRGQQVTLRCSPISGHKSVSWYQQVLGQGPQFIFQYYEKEERGRGNFPDRFSARQFPNYSSELNVNALLLGDSALYLCASFFWLLPPKAKNIQYFGAGTRLSVL.

This clonotype was observed many times. The J gene is TRBJ1-4, the V gene TRBV20-1; D remains unclear. V was cut by 3 bases and J by 4 bases, with 6 bases left in between. Looked up from germline, CDR1 is DFQATT and CDR2 is SNEGSKA (reference sequence). This CDR3 contains 12 residues. Here the CDR3 reads CSARDVNEKLFF. The CDR3 DNA reads TGCAGTGCTAGGGACGTTAATGAAAAACTGTTTTTT.

This clonotype showed up many times. The J gene is TRBJ2-1, the V gene TRBV5-1, with 10 bases that match TRBD2. CDR3 size: 15 residues. Germline lookup yields CDR1 SGHRS and CDR2 YFSETQ. V dropped 4 bases and J dropped 5; count of bases not matched to a gene: 6. CDR3 in amino acids: CASSTQSGGDNEQFF. The CDR3 DNA reads TGCGCCAGCAGCACTCAGAGCGGGGGGGACAATGAGCAGTTCTTC.

In this sample, this clonotype turned up many times. V is TRBV27 and J is TRBJ1-2; 9 bases line up with TRBD1. J was trimmed by 4 bases and V by 8 bases; bases with no gene match: 8. CDR3 length: 14 residues. Germline V gives CDR1 MNHEY, CDR2 SMNVEV (reference sequence). The CDR3 protein is CASGTGLAPYGYTF. In DNA, the CDR3 is TGTGCCAGCGGGACAGGGCTCGCTCCCTATGGCTACACCTTC.

At least ten counts were recorded for this clonotype. This sequence joins TRBV7-8 and TRBJ2-7, with 9 bases identical to TRBD1. This CDR3 region has 14 residues. The germline CDR1 and CDR2 sequences are SGHVS and FQNEAQ. The V gene end was trimmed by 1 base and the J gene end by 7 bases; junction bases not matched to a gene: 5. CDR3 protein: CASSLVQGAIEQYF. The CDR3 region has the DNA TGTGCCAGCAGCTTAGTACAGGGGGCAATTGAGCAGTACTTC.

This clonotype was observed many times. The chain couples TRBV5-4 to TRBJ2-2; 7 positions agree with TRBD2. This CDR3 region has 17 residues. The trim removed 4 bases at V and 1 base at J, leaving 10 bases unmatched. The germline V gene encodes CDR1 SGHNT and CDR2 YYREEE (reference sequence). CDR3 nucleotides: TGTGCCAGCAGCCCCCCAAGTCGCGGGAGGAACACCGGGGAGCTGTTTTTT. It codes for CASSPPSRGRNTGELFF.

This clonotype was found many times. The rearrangement links TRBV5-1 to TRBJ2-3; D tentatively reads TRBD1 or TRBD2 (5 bases each). V was cut by 0 bases and J by 4 bases, with 9 bases left in between. Germline CDR1 is SGHRS and CDR2 is YFSETQ. This CDR3 has 14 amino acids. CDR3 protein: CASSLDGAPDTQYF. CDR3 coding DNA: TGCGCCAGCAGCTTGGACGGGGCCCCAGATACGCAGTATTTT.

At least ten counts were recorded for this clonotype. The chain uses TRBV9 and TRBJ2-7; TRBD1 agrees at 11 bases. V was clipped by 0 bases and J by 6 bases; unmatched bases: 5. The CDR3 spans 15 residues. Germline values: CDR1 SGDLS, CDR2 YYNGEE. This chain's CDR3 is CASSVVGTGGSEQYF. The CDR3 DNA sequence: TGTGCCAGCAGCGTAGTCGGGACAGGGGGTAGCGAGCAGTACTTC. The entire variable domain, with the rest obtained from reference TRBV9 and TRBJ2-7, is as follows: DSGVTQTPKHLITATGQRVTLRCSPRSGDLSVYWYQQSLDQGLQFLIQYYNGEERAKGNILERFSAQQFPDLHSELNLSSLELGDSALYFCASSVVGTGGSEQYFGPGTRLTVT.

In this sample, this clonotype turned up many times. The CDR3 DNA follows: TGTGCCACCAGCCCTCCGGGACTAGCGGACGGGGAGCTGTTTTTT. This gives the protein CATSPPGLADGELFF. The V gene is TRBV24-1, the J gene TRBJ2-2; 11 nucleotides align to TRBD2. The CDR3 covers 15 residues. With V trimmed by 7 bases and J by 7 bases, 7 bases remained unmatched. Germline-derived CDR1 and CDR2 are KGHDR and SFDVKD.

The sample holds many counts of this clonotype. The genes are TRBV29-1 and TRBJ2-3; TRBD1 matches 10 bases. This CDR3 is 15 amino acids long. V gave up 1 base and J gave up 0 bases; unmatched junction bases: 1. CDR1 is SQVTM, CDR2 ANQGSEA, per germline. The CDR3 loop reads CSVEGTGGSTDTQYF. The CDR3 DNA follows: TGCAGCGTTGAAGGGACAGGGGGGAGCACAGATACGCAGTATTTT.

This clonotype was detected many times. The V call is TRBV7-9, the J call TRBJ1-2; no firm D call. Germline V lookup: CDR1 SEHNR, CDR2 FQNEAQ (reference sequence). Trimming stripped 4 bases from V and 4 bases from J, with 13 bases between. The CDR3 consists of 14 residues. CDR3 in DNA: TGTGCCAGCAGCTCTCACCCTACTCCCTATGGCTACACCTTC. It codes for CASSSHPTPYGYTF.

The chain has TRBV6-2 or TRBV6-3 and TRBJ1-2, with D unclear. CDR1 and CDR2 from the germline V gene are MNHEY and SVGEGT. The CDR3 consists of 13 residues. V gave up 7 bases and J gave up 4 bases, with 13 bases separating them. The DNA of the CDR3 is TGTGCCAGCACGAACTCCAGGACCTATGGCTACACCTTC. Amino acid sequence: CASTNSRTYGYTF.

This clonotype came up many times. The CDR3 reads CASSVVGHGTSGANVLTF. CDR3 coding DNA: TGTGCCAGCAGCGTTGTTGGACACGGGACCTCTGGGGCCAACGTCCTGACTTTC. This chain links TRBV9 with TRBJ2-6; D may be TRBD1 or TRBD2 (5 bases each). This CDR3 is built from 18 residues. V shed 2 bases and J shed 0 bases, with 15 bases lying between them. The germline gives CDR1 SGDLS, CDR2 YYNGEE. Complete variable domain (other parts from reference TRBV9 and TRBJ2-6): DSGVTQTPKHLITATGQRVTLRCSPRSGDLSVYWYQQSLDQGLQFLIQYYNGEERAKGNILERFSAQQFPDLHSELNLSSLELGDSALYFCASSVVGHGTSGANVLTFGAGSRLTVL.

This clonotype was counted many times. V is TRBV4-3 and J is TRBJ2-1, with 9 nucleotides matching TRBD1. Unmatched junction bases numbered 9, after V lost 3 bases and J lost 3 bases. This CDR3 has 17 amino acids. The V gene's germline CDR1 is LGHNA and CDR2 YSLEER. The CDR3 loop reads CASSHPTRQGGYNEQFF. CDR3 coding DNA: TGCGCCAGCAGCCACCCCACCCGACAGGGGGGCTACAATGAGCAGTTCTTC.

The sample holds many counts of this clonotype. The chain has TRBV7-9 and TRBJ2-5; D gene unclear. Germline V gene data show CDR1 as SEHNR and CDR2 as FQNEAQ (reference sequence). Trimming pared 2 bases from V and 5 bases from J, leaving 12 bases between. CDR3 size: 14 residues. The CDR3 loop is CASSLYGAIETQYF. CDR3 in DNA: TGTGCCAGCAGCTTATACGGCGCTATTGAGACCCAGTACTTC.

In this sample, this clonotype turned up many times. The V gene is TRBV30, the J gene TRBJ2-3; 10 nucleotides align to TRBD2. Germline CDR1 GTSNPN, CDR2 SVGIG (reference sequence). After removal of 6 bases from V and 3 bases from J, the junction contained 3 bases not matched to a gene. This CDR3 comprises 13 residues. CDR3 DNA sequence: TGTGCCTGCAAGACTAGCGGGACAGATACGCAGTATTTT. The encoded protein is CACKTSGTDTQYF.